Detailed here is one TCR beta chain. The specificity of this receptor is unknown. Base-call qualities are not available, and no considerably larger clone is one nucleotide away. From the second PCR step on, the TCR alpha and beta chain libraries were amplified in separate reactions. To determine each donor's CMV status, fresh PBMCs were stimulated overnight with CMV viral lysate, and IFNgamma production from CD4+ T cells was then assessed. CD4 T cells were positively selected using Miltenyi beads, after which CD8 T cells were positively selected from the CD4-negative fraction. After staining for CD3, CD4, CD8, CD45RA, CD27 and a live/dead dye, cells were sorted on a BD Aria II into four subsets based on CD45RA and CD27. A few healthy volunteers provided blood, and each donor's sample was split into CD4 and CD8 T cells and then further divided into four differentiation subsets. Roughly 0.12 L of peripheral blood was taken from each donor, and PBMC were separated by density-gradient centrifugation on Ficoll-Paque PLUS. The sorted cells were lysed in RLT buffer, after which RNA was extracted using a Qiagen RNeasy kit and kept at -80 degrees C.

These data belong to a study of naive and memory T cell subsets listed by TCRdb under 2017. Concerning the study at large: Sorted naive and memory T cell subsets from peripheral blood were analyzed in the study using a UMI-based, open-source pipeline for TCR alpha and beta sequencing. RNA was DNase-treated and reverse transcribed with TCR constant-region primers, mostly using SuperScript III. IgG serology results and the functional CMV T cell responses were in complete agreement.

For CDR1 and CDR2, the germline V gene (reference sequence) lists LNHNV and YYDKDF. The CDR3 spans 19 residues, from the cysteine through the phenylalanine. This entry keeps only the CDR3 DNA: 57 bases, framed from base 1. Trimming accounts for 0 bases at V and 5 bases at J, while the number of junction bases matched to no gene is 17. Findings and caveats that apply to the study as a whole: A few larger clonotypes were present in naive repertoires, particularly the CD8 repertoires, and these clonotypes were possibly memory cells re-expressing CD45RA. The repertoire findings for the naive and memory subsets could not be validated, as no ground truth was available. After error correction, only a single occurrence was seen for over 90% of naive TCR sequences, so much steeper abundance distributions were produced than in memory subsets. Clonotypes were defined as single alpha or beta chain sequences, not paired alpha/beta receptors. In both CD4 and CD8 cells, going from naive through CM, EM and EMRA, the Gini index went up while Shannon and inverse Simpson diversity went down. RNA-based TCR counts may be affected by expression changes linked to T cell activation and differentiation. The abundance of TCRs followed a power law with an exponent that differed between naive and memory subsets yet stayed consistent across the three individuals.

Library preparation was by UMI-ligation and nested PCR. The beta constant-region primer was an equimolar mix of two oligonucleotides covering both TRBC1 and TRBC2. The ligated cDNA went through four rounds of PCR with nested alpha and beta constant-region primers together with the SP2 primer. A single-stranded oligonucleotide carrying the SP2 primer and a 12-nucleotide UMI was ligated to the 3' end of the cDNA by T4 RNA ligase 1. Incubation of the ligation reaction lasted about 19-24 hours at 16 degrees C. PCR2 was typically performed as a SYBR Green qPCR and was stopped at a predetermined threshold so that over-amplification was prevented. Every purification after the first one was done using Agencourt AMPure XP magnetic beads. Library quantification was done by Qubit, followed by a TapeStation check on which the main peak was expected at around 650 bp. Pooled libraries were sequenced on an Illumina MiSeq with v2 2x251 paired-end kits, typically giving about 0.95-2.2 million reads per sample. Each sample library was pooled at about 4 nM, and roughly 5-7.5% PhiX was included to improve cluster recognition. The original pipeline was this. V and J genes were assigned to Demultiplexor-processed FASTQ reads by Decombinator through tag matching, with a single base-pair mismatch being allowed. By using UMIs, Collapsinator corrected both sequencing errors and the frequency errors caused by PCR heterogeneity. TCRs were translated and CDR3s were extracted from the conserved cysteine to the FGXG phenylalanine by CDR3Translator, with non-productive sequences being flagged. Gini, Shannon entropy and inverse Simpson indices were computed after subsampling the repertoires to the same number of UMI-defined TCRs. Power-law fits to clonotype abundance distributions were performed by maximum likelihood within the linear range. For one naive CD8 sample, the pipeline and MIGEC produced similar UMI counts, unique TCR numbers and clonal distributions. One analysis removed from the naive repertoire any naive TCRs that were also found in any memory subset from the same donor. A set of 7,322 CMV-associated CDR3 sequences, compiled from VDJdb and a published dataset, was used to search the repertoires. Using fastp trimming at Q25 and MiXCR clonotype assembly, TCRdb reanalyzed the public sequencing data and kept in-frame beta chains. Each CDR3 protein appears once, grouped with its most common genes and DNA. V and J calls and clone size were set by TCRdb, not the authors. Across this sample there are just over 80,000 distinct CDR3 sequences, with 9% seen only once. The ten largest account for approximately 1.1% of the sample.

The specimen sequenced was naive CD8+ T cells from blood. Interpreted using the paper, the cell subset or site label stands for: naive T cells, CD45RA high CD27+. The chain links TRBV15 with TRBJ2-5, with 8 middle bases fitting TRBD1. The clonotype was recovered from a human donor in good health. The CDR3 in this case is CATSRDPPQGADPRETQYF. The DNA is as follows: TGTGCCACCAGCAGAGATCCTCCGCAGGGGGCCGACCCGAGGGAGACCCAGTACTTC. The CDR3, completed at both ends by the reference TRBV15 and TRBJ2-5 genes, gives the full variable domain DAMVIQNPRYQVTQFGKPVTLSCSQTLNHNVMYWYQQKSSQAPKLLFHYYDKDFNNEADTPDNFQSRRPNTSFCFLDIRSPGLGDTAMYLCATSRDPPQGADPRETQYFGPGTRLLVL.